These 19 T cell receptor beta chains came from one sample sequenced in a study of T cells in women clearing cervical HPV infection (dated by TCRdb to the late 2010s). Libraries came from the immunoSEQ multiplex PCR assay. TCRdb stores this immuneACCESS table with in-frame sequences only. Part of the clones is absent; in the studies checked, under half of the shortfall reflects unresolved V genes, and no reason is known for the rest. The sample has 15,000 to 20,000 clones on record. 16% of the sample belongs to the ten largest clones. Sequenced: blood buffy coat. These receptor sequences come from a woman between 18 and 70 years old with a cervical HPV16 infection that either progressed to CIN3+ or cleared (not recorded which).

Comments on this clone: The read ends 3 residues early relative to the CDR3; the germline J gene fills the gap. The chain is built from TRBV19 and TRBJ2-3; no clear D. In germline, CDR1 is LNHDA, CDR2 SQIVND (reference sequence). The CDR3 length is 14 residues. CDR3 DNA (partial): TGTGCCAGTAGTGCCCGCAATAGCAATCAGCCG. Its translation: CASSARNSNQP. The CDR3 reads in full as CASSARNSNQPQYF.

For this clone: The read ends 3 residues early relative to the CDR3; the germline J gene fills the gap. The gene calls are TRBV7-9 and TRBJ1-5; 11 nucleotides line up with TRBD1. The junction had 5 bases not matched to a gene; V was cut back by 5 bases and J by 8 bases. The length of the CDR3 is 14 residues. CDR1 is SEHNR, CDR2 FQNEAQ, per germline (reference sequence). The CDR3 bases that were read are TGTGCCAGCAGCCCTGGGACAGGGGGGAAGCCC. Its protein is CASSPGTGGKP. The CDR3 in full is CASSPGTGGKPQHF.

As to this clone: The read terminates 3 residues before the CDR3 end, so the remaining end is supplied by the germline J gene. The chain combines TRBV20-1 with TRBJ2-1; tentatively, D is TRBD1 (6 bases). The V end lost 4 bases, the J end lost 6 bases, and 7 bases lay between the germline ends. The CDR3 loop spans 11 amino acids. Germline V gene data show CDR1 as DFQATT and CDR2 as SNEGSKA (reference sequence). CDR3 loop: CSAMTGNEQFF. The CDR3 DNA, read in part, is TGCAGTGCTATGACAGGCAATGAG.

Worth noting for this clone: Coverage ceases 3 residues before the CDR3 finishes, and the germline J gene fills in the end. The J gene is TRBJ2-7, the V gene TRBV11-1; D may be TRBD1 (6 bases). This CDR3 contains 15 residues. Germline assignment: CDR1 SGHAT and CDR2 FQDESV (reference sequence). V was cut by 3 bases and J by 2 bases, with 14 bases left in between. The CDR3 DNA, read in part, is TGTGCCAGCAGCTTGGGACGCCAGGGGACCTACGAG. It specifies CASSLGRQGTYE. The whole CDR3 reads CASSLGRQGTYEQYF.

Regarding this clone: The read finishes 3 residues shy of the CDR3 end, and the germline J gene is used to complete it. This chain joins TRBV18 and TRBJ2-4; TRBD1 might be the D (5 bases). V dropped 1 base and J dropped 0 bases, with 16 bases sitting between them. Germline V gene data show CDR1 as KGHSH and CDR2 as LQKENI. The CDR3 extends over 18 amino acids. The part of the CDR3 DNA that was read is TGTGCCAGCTCACCACTATCAGGGCTCTCGGTAGCCAAAAACATT. Translated: CASSPLSGLSVAKNI. The complete CDR3 sequence is CASSPLSGLSVAKNIQYF. The whole variable domain, remainder taken from reference TRBV18 and TRBJ2-4, is NAGVMQNPRHLVRRRGQEARLRCSPMKGHSHVYWYRQLPEEGLKFMVYLQKENIIDESGMPKERFSAEFPKEGPSILRIQQVVRGDSAAYFCASSPLSGLSVAKNIQYFGAGTRLSVL.

With respect to this clone: The read finishes 3 residues shy of the CDR3 end, and the germline J gene is used to complete it. The chain combines TRBV12-3 or TRBV12-4 with TRBJ2-7; no reliable D call. Trimming took 3 bases from V and 2 from J, leaving 11 bases between them. The CDR3 consists of 14 residues. CDR3 protein: CASSFKGLAYEQYF. The sequenced CDR3 bases are TGTGCCAGCAGTTTTAAAGGGTTAGCCTACGAG.

Remarks on this clone: Read coverage stops 3 residues before the CDR3 terminus; the germline J gene supplies the remainder. V usage is TRBV7-2 and J usage is TRBJ1-2; no clear D. This CDR3 has 12 amino acids. Germline CDR1 SGHTA, CDR2 FQGNSA. CDR3: CASSSGRDTYTF. The CDR3 DNA, read in part, is TGTGCCAGCAGTTCTGGGCGGGATACC.

Remarks on this clone: The CDR3 end is not reached by the read, which stops 3 residues before it; the germline J gene fills it in. J is TRBJ2-5 and V is TRBV6-2 or TRBV6-3, with TRBD1 matching over 7 bases. The CDR3 contains 11 residues. V gave up 4 bases and J gave up 7 bases; unmatched junction bases: 0. Germline CDR1 is MNHEY and CDR2 is SVGEGT. The part of the CDR3 DNA that was read is TGTGCCAGCAGTTCAGGGGGGACC. Amino acids: CASSSGGT. In full, the CDR3 is CASSSGGTQYF.

Turning to this clone: Germline and junction disagree at one end, which may indicate a read error. The read terminates 3 residues before the CDR3 end, so the remaining end is supplied by the germline J gene. This chain links TRBV7-7 with TRBJ2-5, with a tentative D call TRBD2 (5 bases). The V gene's germline CDR1 is SSHAT and CDR2 FNYEAQ (reference sequence). The CDR3 totals 16 residues. CDR3 protein: CASSKTATGSQETQYF. The sequenced part of the CDR3 DNA is TGTGCTAGCAGCAAAACCGCTACGGGGAGCCAAGAGACC.

On this clone itself: Read data end 3 residues before the CDR3 end; the end is taken from the germline J gene. This sequence joins TRBV5-1 and TRBJ2-5; D uncertain. The CDR3 is made up of 14 amino acids. Trimming shortened V by 5 bases and J by 5 bases, and 16 bases separated the two germline ends. Germline-derived CDR1 and CDR2 are SGHRS and YFSETQ. Incomplete CDR3 DNA: TGCGCCAGCAGTCCCGTAGATCTAATCGAGACC. Translation: CASSPVDLIET. The full CDR3 protein reads CASSPVDLIETQYF.

In the case of this clone: Relative to the germline gene, one junction end is altered; a read error may explain this. The observed sequence ends 3 residues before the CDR3 terminus, with the missing tail filled in from the germline J gene. The same CDR3 can be traced to other DNA sequences in this sample. This chain uses TRBV4-1 with TRBJ1-3; perhaps TRBD1 as D (5 bases). CDR3 length equals 15 residues. Germline V gene sequence: CDR1 MGHRA, CDR2 YSYEKL. The CDR3 DNA, read in part, is TGCGCCAGCAGCCATCGGGACTCCTCGAGAAACACG. Encoded protein: CASSHRDSSRNT. The whole CDR3 protein is CASSHRDSSRNTIYF.

In regard to this clone: The read comes to an end 3 residues before the CDR3 does, leaving the germline J gene to fill in the end. The rearrangement joins TRBV18 to TRBJ1-6; TRBD1 agrees at 8 bases. The germline CDR1 and CDR2 sequences are KGHSH and LQKENI. Trimming took 2 bases from V and 7 from J; bases not matched to a gene: 7. CDR3 length equals 16 residues. The CDR3 here is CASSPIQGVQNSPLHF. The sequenced part of the CDR3 DNA is TGTGCCAGCTCACCAATACAGGGGGTACAAAATTCACCC.

Regarding this clone: The CDR3 end lies 3 residues beyond the end of the read and is filled in from the germline J gene. The chain combines TRBV29-1 with TRBJ1-2; possibly TRBD1 for D (6 bases). The CDR3 is 11 residues long. CDR1 is SQVTM, CDR2 ANQGSEA, per germline. The CDR3: CSDRAAGGYTF. The CDR3 bases that were read are TGCAGCGACAGGGCCGCGGGCGGC.

On this clone: The sequence runs out 3 residues before the end of the CDR3; the remainder is reconstructed from the germline J gene. The chain uses TRBV6-2 or TRBV6-3 and TRBJ1-2; 7 bases agree with TRBD1. Germline V gene sequence: CDR1 MNHEY, CDR2 SVGEGT. The junction had 7 bases not matched to a gene; V was cut back by 0 bases and J by 6 bases. CDR3 length: 15 residues. CDR3 amino acids: CASSYSSYRGDGYTF. The sequenced part of the CDR3 DNA is TGTGCCAGCAGTTACTCGAGTTACAGGGGAGATGGC.

On this clone: The read ends 3 residues shy of where the CDR3 ends; the end is completed using the germline J gene. The chain recombines TRBV2 with TRBJ1-4, with 10 bases that match TRBD1. CDR1 is SNHLY, CDR2 FYNNEI, per germline. The CDR3 contains 14 residues. CDR3 DNA, as far as it was read: TGTGCCAGCAGTGGGGGACAGGGGTTGGGTCCA. Amino acids: CASSGGQGLGP. The full CDR3 protein reads CASSGGQGLGPLFF.

As regards this clone: The CDR3 end is not reached by the read, which stops 3 residues before it; the germline J gene fills it in. The J gene is TRBJ2-3, the V gene TRBV7-3; tentative D call: TRBD1 (6 bases). The CDR3 spans 14 residues. Trimming shortened V by 6 bases and J by 0 bases, and 10 bases separated the two germline ends. Germline V gene lookup returns CDR1 SGHTA and CDR2 FQGTGA. The CDR3 bases that were read are TGTGCCAGCAGTCGCGGACAGAGCACAGATACG. This gives the protein CASSRGQSTDT. The whole CDR3 protein is CASSRGQSTDTQYF.

Worth noting for this clone: Sequencing ends 3 residues short of the CDR3 end; the germline J gene provides the rest. The chain combines TRBV18 with TRBJ1-2; no definite D call. The germline V gene has CDR1 KGHSH and CDR2 LQKENI. The CDR3 is 17 amino acids. CDR3 bases read: TGTGCCAGCTCACCACCGCCTGTGGGCAGTAAAAAGAATGAC. Protein: CASSPPPVGSKKND. The complete CDR3 reads CASSPPPVGSKKNDYTF.

As for this clone: The read comes to an end 3 residues before the CDR3 does, leaving the germline J gene to fill in the end. This chain links TRBV18 with TRBJ2-5; a weak D match, TRBD1 (6 bases). The CDR3 runs 14 residues. Per the germline V gene, CDR1 is KGHSH and CDR2 is LQKENI. Trimming took off 3 bases at V and 2 bases at J, with 10 bases between the two ends. CDR3 region: CASSPVDRQETQYF. CDR3 bases read: TGTGCCAGCTCACCGGTGGACAGACAAGAGACC.

This CDR3 is CASSSTVTNEKLFF. The CDR3 DNA, read in part, is TGTGCCAGCAGCTCGACAGTAACTAATGAAAAA. V gene TRBV7-9 combines with J gene TRBJ1-4, with D perhaps TRBD1 (5 bases). Coverage ceases 3 residues before the CDR3 finishes, and the germline J gene fills in the end. The CDR3 consists of 14 residues. Trimming stripped 4 bases from V and 1 base from J, with 7 bases between. CDR1 and CDR2 from the germline V gene are SEHNR and FQNEAQ (reference sequence).